This T cell receptor (beta chain) comes out of a study of cytomegalovirus exposure and HLA in healthy donors. Whole-study context: As an earlier analysis found, about 190 million T cells yielded some 120 million unique TCR beta sequences. Broader study findings: Researchers left out some V segments, among them TRBV6-2 and TRBV6-3, as indistinguishable. The likely explanation for a cluster of highly shared sequence variants was sequencing artifact. Common viral pathogens seemed, in a later analysis, to connect with several of the most significant clusters.

Notes on this clone: Its antigen is not identified.

The length of the CDR3 is 12 residues. V was clipped by 5 bases and J by 7 bases, with 12 bases between them. Germline values: CDR1 SGHNT, CDR2 YENEEA. The PCR used 60 Vbeta and 13 Jbeta primers. Data came from immunoSEQ multiplex PCR; TCRdb stores just in-frame clones and leaves some out. The repertoire holds 120,000 or so clones, with around 80% as singletons. This sequence originates from a man aged 50-59 years in good health and CMV-seronegative. The V call is TRBV11-3, the J call TRBJ2-7; D may be TRBD2 (5 bases). The sample comprised PBMCs. CDR3 residues: CASSLDPGEQYF. The CDR3 DNA reads as TGTGCCAGCAGCCTCGATCCGGGAGAGCAGTACTTC.